The clone carrying this TCR beta chain was detected a few times. These data come from a study of shared clonotypes between healthy human individuals. Study-wide background: Sampling drew on donors who were two women and a few men aged 18 to 49. CD4 naive and CD4 memory each took three plates per donor, while CD8 naive took two and CD8 memory one.

CD8 cells classed as naive were CD45RO-negative and positively selected for CCR7, excluding terminally differentiated effector memory CD45RA+ cells. Each of the donors was a healthy adult who was HIV-negative and had not had a recent acute infection or vaccination. Every subset's genomic DNA went evenly onto several immunoSEQ plates. TCRdb keeps only in-frame clones here, not all; method: immunoSEQ multiplex PCR. The table lists some 2 million clones, roughly 94% of them singletons. V was cut by 3 bases and J by 2 bases, with 8 bases left in between. This CDR3 comprises 13 residues. Germline-derived CDR1 and CDR2 are MGHRA and YSYEKL.

Sequenced sample: naive CD8+ T cells sorted from blood. This receptor was identified in a man between 18 and 35 years old in good health. This chain links TRBV4-1 with TRBJ2-7, with D possibly TRBD1 on 5 matching bases. The CDR3 spells CASSQTDTYEQYF. DNA for the CDR3: TGCGCCAGCAGCCAGACAGATACCTACGAGCAGTACTTC.